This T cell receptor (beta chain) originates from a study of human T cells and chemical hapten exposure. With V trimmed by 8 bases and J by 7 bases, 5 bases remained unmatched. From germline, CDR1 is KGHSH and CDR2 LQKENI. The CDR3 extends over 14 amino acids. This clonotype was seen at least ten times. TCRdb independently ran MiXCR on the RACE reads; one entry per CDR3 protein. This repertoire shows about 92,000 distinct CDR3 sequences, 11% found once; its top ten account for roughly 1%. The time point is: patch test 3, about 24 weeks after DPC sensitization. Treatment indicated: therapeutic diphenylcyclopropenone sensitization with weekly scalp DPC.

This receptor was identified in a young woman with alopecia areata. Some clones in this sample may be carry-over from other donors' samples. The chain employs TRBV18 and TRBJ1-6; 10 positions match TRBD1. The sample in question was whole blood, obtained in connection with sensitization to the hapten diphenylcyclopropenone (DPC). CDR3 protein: CASSPGQGNSPLHF. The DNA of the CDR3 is TGTGCCAGCAGCCCGGGACAGGGGAATTCACCCCTCCACTTT.